This T cell receptor (beta chain) came from a study of vaccination and CD4 T cells after COVID-19 (dated by TCRdb to the early 2020s). General notes on the study: SARS-CoV-2 positivity had been established in the convalescent patients by nasal swab PCR, and mild disease was recorded in nine of these patients and severe disease in one. In the convalescent cohort there were six males and four females, among whom were two Hispanic individuals, seven Caucasians, two Asians and one multiracial person. Two doses of either the Pfizer-BioNTech BNT162b2 vaccine (n=8) or the Moderna mRNA-1273 vaccine (n=2) were administered to participants. Post-COVID blood samples were collected from convalescent patients a median of around 100 days after diagnosis, with a range of about 35 to 180 days. Post-vaccine blood samples were obtained a median of approximately 74 days after the second vaccine dose, with a range of roughly 13 to 250 days. Culture stimuli were overlapping spike peptide pools from SARS-CoV-2 and from the common cold coronaviruses HCoV-NL63, HCoV-OC43 and HCoV-229E. Control cultures used a CEFX viral epitope pool as positive control, an HIV-1 Nef peptide pool as negative control, or no peptide. In under twelve COVID-19 convalescent patients and a few infection-naive healthy vaccine recipients, researchers compared the spike-specific CD4+ TCR repertoire from before mRNA vaccination with the repertoire from after. Overall study results and their limits: Although the median number of SARS-CoV-2-reactive clonotypes went up from some 23 after infection to 35 to 40 after vaccination, the increase was not significant. In convalescent patients, a median roughly 88% of post-vaccine SARS-CoV-2-reactive clones were detected only after vaccination, suggesting vaccine-specific priming. Relatively few convalescent patients were included in the study, and early timepoints after natural infection were not analyzed. Nearly all vaccine-specific clones in convalescent patients (304 of 307) were mono-reactive for SARS-CoV-2 spike rather than cross-reactive with common cold coronaviruses.

Receptor libraries were prepared by PCR. DNA from cultured CD4+ T cells was subjected to TCR sequencing with the Oncomine TCR Beta short-read assay at the Johns Hopkins FTIC core. The QIAamp micro DNA kit was used to extract genomic DNA from the cultured CD4+ T cells. Oncomine TCR Beta libraries made from cultured CD4+ T cells were pooled using unique dual indexes and sequenced on an Illumina iSeq 100. Turning to the authors' computational methods: Non-productive sequences were removed, and CDR3s that did not start with C, did not end with F or W, or were shorter than 7 amino acids were discarded. The MANAFEST web application identified antigen-specific clonotypes by comparing peptide-stimulated wells against reference wells and other culture wells. An FDR below 0.05, an odds ratio above 5, and a productive frequency above 0.1% in at least two of three replicate wells were required for clones to be considered positive. A clonotype was classed as cross-reactive if the clonotype showed significant expansion both in SARS-CoV-2 spike wells and in at least one common cold coronavirus spike condition. Levenshtein distances (stringdist) and unrooted phylogenetic trees (ape) in R version 3.6.1 were used to assess CDR3 homology. Using fastp at Q25 and MiXCR, TCRdb reprocessed the public reads and kept productive beta chains. Entries are consolidated by CDR3 protein sequence, retaining the most common genes and DNA. The V and J calls and clone size come from TCRdb's table, not from the authors' own analysis. In this sample the table shows roughly 15,000 distinct CDR3 sequences, around 40% of which occur a single time. The ten largest account for roughly 14% of the sample.

This clonotype has more than one count but fewer than ten. Which antigen it targets is not known. Within one base of it there is no much larger clone, and no base qualities were kept. The treatment or condition tag for this specimen amounts to: roughly 11-day PBMC culture with coronavirus spike peptide pools or control peptides (ViraFEST assay). To expand antigen-specific T cells with peptide pools and then pick out the expanded clonotypes through TCR sequencing, the study relied on the ViraFEST assay. The positive SARS-CoV-2 PCR tests of the convalescent patients were dated from March to December 2020, before the Alpha, Beta and Delta variants emerged in the United States. Each well held 1.5 million to 2.5 million PBMCs cultured with roughly 10 ug/ml peptide pools in IMDM containing about 5% human AB serum and 8 to 10 IU/ml IL-2. Half of the culture medium was replaced with fresh IL-2-containing medium on days 3 and 7. After 9 to 10 days of culture, CD4+ T cells were isolated by negative selection using the EasySep CD4+ T cell isolation kit. Ficoll-Paque Plus gradient centrifugation was used to isolate PBMCs from whole blood, and the isolated PBMCs were then either used fresh or cryopreserved at -140C. Each culture condition was generally run in triplicate wells.

Deletion took 3 bases off V and 7 bases off J, with a span of 16 bases between the germline ends. The CDR3 holds 15 amino acids from the cysteine to the phenylalanine. Just the 45-base CDR3 DNA is kept, in frame starting at base 1. The germline V gene (reference sequence) specifies DFQATT as CDR1 and SNEGSKA as CDR2. The V and J genes are TRBV20-1 and TRBJ1-6; the D region possibly corresponds to TRBD1 (6 bases align). The sequenced material came from CD4+ T cells from blood, cultured in vitro. The TCR originated in a human donor who had recovered from COVID-19. The nucleotide sequence reads as follows: TGCAGTGCTAGGGGCGGGGGCGCAGGAAATTCACCCCTCCACTTT. It is translated as CSARGGGAGNSPLHF.